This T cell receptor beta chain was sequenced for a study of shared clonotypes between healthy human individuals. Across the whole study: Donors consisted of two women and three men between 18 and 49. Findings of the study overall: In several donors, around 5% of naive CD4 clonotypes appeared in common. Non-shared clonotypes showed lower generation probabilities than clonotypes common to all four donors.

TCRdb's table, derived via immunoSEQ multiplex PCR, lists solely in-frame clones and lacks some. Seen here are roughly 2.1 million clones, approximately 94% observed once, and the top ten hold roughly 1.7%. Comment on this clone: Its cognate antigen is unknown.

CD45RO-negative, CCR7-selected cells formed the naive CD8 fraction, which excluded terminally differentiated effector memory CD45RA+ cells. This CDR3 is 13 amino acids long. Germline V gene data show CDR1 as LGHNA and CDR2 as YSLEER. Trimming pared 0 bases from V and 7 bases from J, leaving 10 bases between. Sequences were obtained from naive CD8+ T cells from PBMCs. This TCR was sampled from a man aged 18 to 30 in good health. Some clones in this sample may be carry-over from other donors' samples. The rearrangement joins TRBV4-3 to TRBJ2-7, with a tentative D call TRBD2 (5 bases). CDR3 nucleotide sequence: TGCGCCAGCAGCCAAGAGCTAGGCGGGGAGCAGTACTTC. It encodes CASSQELGGEQYF.